The 13 T cell receptor beta chains below come from one sample, sequenced in a study of PD-L1 blockade in urothelial cancer. Indicated time point: pretreatment peripheral blood. Generated by immunoSEQ multiplex PCR, the TCRdb table keeps only in-frame clones and is missing some. Of tens of thousands of clones listed, roughly 84% were seen once; the top ten hold 14%. Sequencing was performed on PBMCs, taken around atezolizumab (anti-PD-L1) treatment. These receptors were obtained from a man aged 55-75 years with urothelial cancer.

The DNA for the CDR3 is TGTGCCAGCAGTCGACAGGGGAACACTGAAGCTTTCTTT. This gives the protein CASSRQGNTEAFF. The chain carries TRBV27 and TRBJ1-1; TRBD1 agrees at 7 bases. The CDR3 sequence is 13 residues long. Looked up from germline, CDR1 is MNHEY and CDR2 is SMNVEV (reference sequence). Losses at the gene ends were 5 bases for V and 1 base for J; bases not matched to a gene: 1.

The genes are TRBV7-2 and TRBJ2-1; 9 bases map to TRBD2. This CDR3 has 16 amino acids. The germline CDR1 and CDR2 sequences are SGHTA and FQGNSA. The J segment lost 4 bases and the V segment lost 0 bases, leaving 4 bases of the junction unmatched. The CDR3 is CASSLAGSGGYNEQFF. In nucleotides, the CDR3 is TGTGCCAGCAGCTTAGCGGGTAGCGGGGGATACAATGAGCAGTTCTTC.

This chain's CDR3 is CASSIQGGGTDTQYF. The CDR3 DNA reads as TGTGCCAGCAGCATACAGGGAGGGGGAACAGATACGCAGTATTTT. The chain uses TRBV7-3 and TRBJ2-3; perhaps TRBD2 as D (7 bases). Germline CDR1 is SGHTA and CDR2 is FQGTGA. The CDR3 spans 15 residues. Trimming pared 5 bases from V and 3 bases from J, leaving 15 bases between.

V and J are TRBV7-2 and TRBJ1-2, with D unresolved. The CDR3 sequence is 14 residues long. Trimming pared 11 bases from V and 0 bases from J, leaving 16 bases between. CDR1 is SGHTA, CDR2 FQGNSA, per germline. DNA for the CDR3: TGTGCCTCCCCCGGTCGGGGTGCTAACTATGGCTACACCTTC. Protein: CASPGRGANYGYTF.

This clone was found once. This chain links TRBV28 with TRBJ1-4; D not certain. Per germline, CDR1 MDHEN and CDR2 SYDVKM. The CDR3 has 14 amino acids. V lost 5 bases, J lost 7 bases, and 14 bases lay in between. CDR3 in DNA: TGTGCCAGCAGTCCCCAGCGGGTCCTTGAAAAACTGTTTTTT. This encodes CASSPQRVLEKLFF.

This clone appeared once. The CDR3 DNA reads as TGTGCCAGCAGTCCGGAAGGGAGGTACACTGAAGCTTTCTTT. Its translation: CASSPEGRYTEAFF. This chain joins TRBV2 and TRBJ1-1; D not certain. CDR1 is SNHLY and CDR2 is FYNNEI in the germline V gene. The CDR3 is made up of 14 amino acids. The V gene lost 5 bases and the J gene lost 3 bases, with 13 bases spanning the gap.

This clone was observed a handful of times. V is TRBV25-1 and J is TRBJ2-5, with no clear D. This CDR3 region has 14 residues. V was cut by 2 bases and J by 2 bases, with 9 bases left in between. CDR1 and CDR2 from the germline V gene are MGHDK and SYGVNS. The DNA of the CDR3 is TGTGCCAGCAGTGAACTCGGTGCTCAAGAGACCCAGTACTTC. It specifies CASSELGAQETQYF.

This clone was counted once. CDR3 loop: CASRAGGLVGEQFF. DNA for the CDR3: TGTGCCAGCAGAGCGGGGGGGCTAGTTGGTGAGCAGTTCTTC. This chain joins TRBV7-2 and TRBJ2-1, with 10 bases matching TRBD2. The CDR3 consists of 14 residues. Germline V gives CDR1 SGHTA, CDR2 FQGNSA. Losses at the gene ends were 6 bases for V and 9 bases for J; bases not matched to a gene: 8.

J is TRBJ1-2 and V is TRBV18; D not resolved. The CDR3 loop spans 12 amino acids. Per germline, CDR1 KGHSH and CDR2 LQKENI. With 8 bases removed from V and 6 bases from J, the gap between germline ends came to 13 bases. The CDR3: CASLPLPDGYTF. In DNA, the CDR3 is TGTGCCAGCCTACCACTTCCAGATGGCTACACCTTC.

The chain is built from TRBV4-1 and TRBJ2-1; tentatively, D is TRBD1 (5 bases). V was clipped by 2 bases and J by 6 bases, with 8 bases between them. CDR1 and CDR2 (germline): MGHRA, YSYEKL. This CDR3 contains 13 residues. The CDR3: CASSQFRGNEQFF. In nucleotides, the CDR3 is TGCGCCAGCAGCCAATTTAGGGGCAATGAGCAGTTCTTC.

The chain links TRBV20-1 to TRBJ2-1; D is unclear. Germline V gene data show CDR1 as DFQATT and CDR2 as SNEGSKA (reference sequence). V was cut by 6 bases and J by 8 bases, with 11 bases left in between. This CDR3 comprises 11 residues. The CDR3 region has the DNA TGCAGTGCAGAGGATGTGTATGAGCAGTTCTTC. Translated, it gives CSAEDVYEQFF.

V gene TRBV11-2 combines with J gene TRBJ1-2; the D gene is possibly TRBD1 (5 bases). The CDR3 runs to 15 residues. From germline, CDR1 is SGHAT and CDR2 FQNNGV. V dropped 5 bases and J dropped 2 bases, with 15 bases sitting between them. The CDR3 nucleotides are TGTGCCAGCAGCCAAGACAGCCTGGACAACTATGGCTACACCTTC. It yields the protein CASSQDSLDNYGYTF.

The chain links TRBV11-2 to TRBJ1-4; possibly TRBD1 for D (5 bases). From germline, CDR1 is SGHAT and CDR2 FQNNGV. Trimming shortened V by 7 bases and J by 4 bases, and 13 bases separated the two germline ends. The CDR3 length is 14 residues. The CDR3 region is CASTTASYNEKLFF. In nucleotides, the CDR3 is TGTGCCAGCACGACAGCCAGCTATAATGAAAAACTGTTTTTT. Drawing the rest from reference TRBV11-2 and TRBJ1-4, the complete variable domain is EAGVAQSPRYKIIEKRQSVAFWCNPISGHATLYWYQQILGQGPKLLIQFQNNGVVDDSQLPKDRFSAERLKGVDSTLKIQPAKLEDSAVYLCASTTASYNEKLFFGSGTQLSVL.